One T cell receptor beta chain is described in this entry. The data stem from a study of blood T cell repertoires in COVID-19. Background on the study: COVID-19 samples, acute and convalescent, were from the United States, Italy and Spain. PBMCs, B-cell-depleted T cells, or T cells were the source of the cDNA or gDNA that made up the material.

Per the authors' pipeline: Nucleated cell number was recorded as an estimate derived from reference gene primer amplification. The table came from immunoSEQ multiplex PCR; TCRdb's copy has only in-frame clones and leaves some out. Clone size and the V and J calls come from that table; the DNA yielded D and trimming. Here the sample spans tens of thousands of clones, 80% being singletons. The source material was peripheral blood. The TCR sequence derives from a woman older than 75 with acute or convalescent COVID-19.

The CDR3 region is CASSRRGQKDYGYTF. DNA for the CDR3: TGTGCCAGTAGTCGCCGGGGTCAGAAGGACTATGGCTACACCTTC. The gene calls are TRBV19 and TRBJ1-2; D not certain. This CDR3 is 15 amino acids long. Per the germline V gene, CDR1 is LNHDA and CDR2 is SQIVND (reference sequence). V shed 5 bases and J shed 3 bases, with 16 bases lying between them.